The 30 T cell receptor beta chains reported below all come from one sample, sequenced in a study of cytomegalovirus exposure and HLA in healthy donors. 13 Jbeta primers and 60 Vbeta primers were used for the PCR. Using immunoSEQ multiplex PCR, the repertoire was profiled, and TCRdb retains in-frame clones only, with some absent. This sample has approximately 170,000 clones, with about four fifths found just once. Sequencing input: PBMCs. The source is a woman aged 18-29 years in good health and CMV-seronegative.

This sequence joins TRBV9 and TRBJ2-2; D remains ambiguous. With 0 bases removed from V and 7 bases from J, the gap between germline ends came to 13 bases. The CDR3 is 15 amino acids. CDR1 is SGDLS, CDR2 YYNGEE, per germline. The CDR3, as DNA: TGTGCCAGCAGCGTAGCTCCGGAGACCAGCGGGGAGCTGTTTTTT. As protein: CASSVAPETSGELFF.

The CDR3 DNA follows: TGTGCCAGCACCCAGGACTTATTCCAAGAGACCCAGTACTTC. Protein product: CASTQDLFQETQYF. The gene calls are TRBV7-9 and TRBJ2-5, with D perhaps matching TRBD2 (5 bases). Germline loops: CDR1 SEHNR, CDR2 FQNEAQ (reference sequence). This CDR3 is built from 14 residues. V lost 7 bases, J lost 1 base, and 13 bases lay in between.

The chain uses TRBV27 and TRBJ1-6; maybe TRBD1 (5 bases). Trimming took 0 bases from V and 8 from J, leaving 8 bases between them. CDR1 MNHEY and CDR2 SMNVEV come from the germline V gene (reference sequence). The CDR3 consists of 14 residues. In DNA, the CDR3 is TGTGCCAGCAGTTTATCAGGGGCGTATTCACCCCTCCACTTT. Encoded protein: CASSLSGAYSPLHF.

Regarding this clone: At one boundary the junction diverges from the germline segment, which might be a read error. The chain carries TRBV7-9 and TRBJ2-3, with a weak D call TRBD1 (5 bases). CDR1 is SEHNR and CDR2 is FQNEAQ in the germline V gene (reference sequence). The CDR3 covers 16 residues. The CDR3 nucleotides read TGTTCCAGCAGCTTAGGGGCGTTCTTCGACACAGATACGCAGTATTTT. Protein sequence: CSSSLGAFFDTDTQYF.

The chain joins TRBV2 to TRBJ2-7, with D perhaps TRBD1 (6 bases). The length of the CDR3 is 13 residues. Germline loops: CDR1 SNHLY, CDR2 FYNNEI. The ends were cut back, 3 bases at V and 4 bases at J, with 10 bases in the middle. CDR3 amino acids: CASSDWDKYEQYF. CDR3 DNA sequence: TGTGCCAGCAGTGACTGGGACAAGTACGAGCAGTACTTC.

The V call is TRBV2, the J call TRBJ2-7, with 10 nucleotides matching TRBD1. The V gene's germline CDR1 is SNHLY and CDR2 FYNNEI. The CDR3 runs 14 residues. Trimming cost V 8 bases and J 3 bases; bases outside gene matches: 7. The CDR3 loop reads CASSSWDRGYEQYF. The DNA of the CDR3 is TGTGCCAGCTCCAGTTGGGACAGGGGCTACGAGCAGTACTTC.

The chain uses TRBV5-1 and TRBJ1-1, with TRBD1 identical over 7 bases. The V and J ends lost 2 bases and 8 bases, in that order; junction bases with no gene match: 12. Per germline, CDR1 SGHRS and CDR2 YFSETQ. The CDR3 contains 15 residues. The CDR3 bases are TGCGCCAGCAGCTTCATGGGACAGTCAGGTAGCGAAGCTTTCTTT. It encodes CASSFMGQSGSEAFF.

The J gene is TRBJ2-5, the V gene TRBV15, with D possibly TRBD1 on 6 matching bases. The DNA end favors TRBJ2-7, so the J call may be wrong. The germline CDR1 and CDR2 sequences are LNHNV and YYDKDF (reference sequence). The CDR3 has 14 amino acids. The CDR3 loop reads CATSREGTIHEQYF. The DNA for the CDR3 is TGTGCCACCAGCAGAGAAGGGACAATCCACGAGCAGTACTTC.

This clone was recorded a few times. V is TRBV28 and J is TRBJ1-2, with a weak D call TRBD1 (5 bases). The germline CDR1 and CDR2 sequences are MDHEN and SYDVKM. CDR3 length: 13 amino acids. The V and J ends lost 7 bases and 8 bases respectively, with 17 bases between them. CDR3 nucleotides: TGTGCCAGCATCCCGACAGCCGCTGGGGGCTACACCTTC. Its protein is CASIPTAAGGYTF.

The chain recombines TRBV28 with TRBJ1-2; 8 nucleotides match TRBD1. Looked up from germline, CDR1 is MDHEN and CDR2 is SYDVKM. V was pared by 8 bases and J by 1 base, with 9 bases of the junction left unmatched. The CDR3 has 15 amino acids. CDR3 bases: TGTGCCAGCTTCGGGGGGACAGGCTATAACTATGGCTACACCTTC. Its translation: CASFGGTGYNYGYTF.

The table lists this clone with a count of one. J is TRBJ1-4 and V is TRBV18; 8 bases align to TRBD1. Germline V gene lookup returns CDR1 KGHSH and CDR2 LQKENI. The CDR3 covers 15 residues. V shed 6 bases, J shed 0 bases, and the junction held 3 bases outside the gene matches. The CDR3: CASSEDRATNEKLFF. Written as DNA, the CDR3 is TGTGCCAGCTCGGAGGACAGGGCAACTAATGAAAAACTGTTTTTT.

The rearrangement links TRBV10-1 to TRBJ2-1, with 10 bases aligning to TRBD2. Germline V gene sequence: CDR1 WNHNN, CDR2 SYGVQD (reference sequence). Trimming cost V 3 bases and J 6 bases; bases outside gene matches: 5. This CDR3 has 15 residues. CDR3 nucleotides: TGCGCCAGCAGTGATGCTAGCGGGAGTATCAATGAGCAGTTCTTC. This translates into CASSDASGSINEQFF.

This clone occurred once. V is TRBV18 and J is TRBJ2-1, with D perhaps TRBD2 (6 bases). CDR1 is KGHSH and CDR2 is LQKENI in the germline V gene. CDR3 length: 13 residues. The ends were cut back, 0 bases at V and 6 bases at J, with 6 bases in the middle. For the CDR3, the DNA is TGTGCCAGCTCACCACCTAGCGGCAATGAGCAGTTCTTC. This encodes CASSPPSGNEQFF.

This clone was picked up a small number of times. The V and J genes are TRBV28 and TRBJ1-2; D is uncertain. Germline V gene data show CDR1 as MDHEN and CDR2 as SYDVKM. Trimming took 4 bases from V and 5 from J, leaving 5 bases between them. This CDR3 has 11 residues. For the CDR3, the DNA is TGTGCCAGCAGTTCGAGATATGGCTACACCTTC. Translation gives CASSSRYGYTF.

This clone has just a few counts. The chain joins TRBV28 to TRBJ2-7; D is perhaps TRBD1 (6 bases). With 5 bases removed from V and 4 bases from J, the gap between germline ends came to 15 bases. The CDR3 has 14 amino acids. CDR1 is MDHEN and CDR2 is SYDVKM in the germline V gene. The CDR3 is CASSVQGSSYEQYF. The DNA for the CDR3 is TGTGCCAGCAGTGTACAGGGTTCGAGTTACGAGCAGTACTTC. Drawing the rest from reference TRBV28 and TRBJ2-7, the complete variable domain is DVKVTQSSRYLVKRTGEKVFLECVQDMDHENMFWYRQDPGLGLRLIYFSYDVKMKEKGDIPEGYSVSREKKERFSLILESASTNQTSMYLCASSVQGSSYEQYFGPGTRLTVT.

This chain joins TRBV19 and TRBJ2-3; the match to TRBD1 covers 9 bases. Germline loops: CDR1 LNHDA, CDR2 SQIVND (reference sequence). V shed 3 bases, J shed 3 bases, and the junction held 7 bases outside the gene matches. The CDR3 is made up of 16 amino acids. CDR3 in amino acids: CASSIRRGQGTDTQYF. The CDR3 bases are TGTGCCAGTAGTATCCGAAGGGGACAGGGTACAGATACGCAGTATTTT.

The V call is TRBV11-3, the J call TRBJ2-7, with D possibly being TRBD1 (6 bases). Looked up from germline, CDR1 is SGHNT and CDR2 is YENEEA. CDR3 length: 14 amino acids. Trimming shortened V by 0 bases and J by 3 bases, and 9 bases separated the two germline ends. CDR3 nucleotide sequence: TGTGCCAGCAGCTTAGATCACAGGGTCTACGAGCAGTACTTC. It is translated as CASSLDHRVYEQYF.

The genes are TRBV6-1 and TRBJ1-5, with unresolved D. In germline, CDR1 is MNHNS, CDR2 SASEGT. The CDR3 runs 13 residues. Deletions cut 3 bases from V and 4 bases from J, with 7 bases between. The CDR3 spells CASSEAENQPQHF. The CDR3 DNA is TGTGCCAGCAGTGAGGCGGAGAATCAGCCCCAGCATTTT.

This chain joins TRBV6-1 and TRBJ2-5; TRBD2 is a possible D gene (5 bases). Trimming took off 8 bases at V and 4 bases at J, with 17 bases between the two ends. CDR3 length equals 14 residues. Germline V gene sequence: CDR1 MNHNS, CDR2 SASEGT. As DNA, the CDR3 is TGTGCCAGCGCGGGCACGAGCTGGGGAGAGACCCAGTACTTC. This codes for CASAGTSWGETQYF.

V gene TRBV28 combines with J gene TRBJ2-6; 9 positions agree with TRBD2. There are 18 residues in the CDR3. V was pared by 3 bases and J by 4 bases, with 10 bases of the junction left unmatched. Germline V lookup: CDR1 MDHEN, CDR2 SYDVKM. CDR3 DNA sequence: TGTGCCAGCAGTTTCCCTGGACTAGCGAGACCCGGGGCCAACGTCCTGACTTTC. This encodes CASSFPGLARPGANVLTF.

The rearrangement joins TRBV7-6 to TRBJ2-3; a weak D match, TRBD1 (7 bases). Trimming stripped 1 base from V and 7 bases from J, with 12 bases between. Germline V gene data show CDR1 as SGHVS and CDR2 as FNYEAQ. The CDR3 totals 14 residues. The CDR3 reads CASSLGQGGHTQYF. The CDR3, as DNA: TGTGCCAGCAGCTTAGGGCAGGGGGGACATACGCAGTATTTT.

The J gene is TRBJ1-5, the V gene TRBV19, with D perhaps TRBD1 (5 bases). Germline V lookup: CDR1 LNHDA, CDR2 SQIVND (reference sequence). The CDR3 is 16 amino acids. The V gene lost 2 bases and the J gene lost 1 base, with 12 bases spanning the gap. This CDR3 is CASSIRGVGSNQPQHF. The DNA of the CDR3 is TGTGCCAGTAGTATAAGGGGTGTTGGAAGCAATCAGCCCCAGCATTTT. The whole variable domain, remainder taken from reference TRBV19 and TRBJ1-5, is DGGITQSPKYLFRKEGQNVTLSCEQNLNHDAMYWYRQDPGQGLRLIYYSQIVNDFQKGDIAEGYSVSREKKESFPLTVTSAQKNPTAFYLCASSIRGVGSNQPQHFGDGTRLSIL.

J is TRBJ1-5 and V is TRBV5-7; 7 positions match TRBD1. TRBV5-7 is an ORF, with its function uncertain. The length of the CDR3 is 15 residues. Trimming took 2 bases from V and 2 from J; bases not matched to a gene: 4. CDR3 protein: CASSFRQGGNQPQHF. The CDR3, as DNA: TGTGCCAGCAGCTTTCGACAGGGCGGCAATCAGCCCCAGCATTTT.

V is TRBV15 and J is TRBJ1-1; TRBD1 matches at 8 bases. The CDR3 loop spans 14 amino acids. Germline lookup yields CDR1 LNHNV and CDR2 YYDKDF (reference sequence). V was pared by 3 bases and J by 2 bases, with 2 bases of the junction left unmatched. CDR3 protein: CATSRDRDNTEAFF. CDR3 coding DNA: TGTGCCACCAGCAGGGACAGGGACAACACTGAAGCTTTCTTT.

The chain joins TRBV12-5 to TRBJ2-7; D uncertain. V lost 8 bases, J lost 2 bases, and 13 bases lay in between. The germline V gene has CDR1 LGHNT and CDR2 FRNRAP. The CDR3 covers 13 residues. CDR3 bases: TGTGCTAGTAATCTCCTCTCAGCCTACGAGCAGTACTTC. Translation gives CASNLLSAYEQYF.

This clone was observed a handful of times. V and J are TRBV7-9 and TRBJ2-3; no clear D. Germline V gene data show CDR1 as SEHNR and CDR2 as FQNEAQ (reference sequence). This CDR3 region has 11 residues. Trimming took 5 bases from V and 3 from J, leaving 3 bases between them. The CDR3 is CASSQTDTQYF. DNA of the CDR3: TGTGCCAGCAGCCAAACAGATACGCAGTATTTT.

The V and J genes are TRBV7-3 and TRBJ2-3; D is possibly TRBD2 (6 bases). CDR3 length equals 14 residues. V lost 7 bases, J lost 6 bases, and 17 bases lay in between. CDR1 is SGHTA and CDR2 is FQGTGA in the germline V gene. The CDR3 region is CASKLAEAVDTQYF. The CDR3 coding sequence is TGTGCCAGCAAACTAGCTGAAGCGGTGGATACGCAGTATTTT.

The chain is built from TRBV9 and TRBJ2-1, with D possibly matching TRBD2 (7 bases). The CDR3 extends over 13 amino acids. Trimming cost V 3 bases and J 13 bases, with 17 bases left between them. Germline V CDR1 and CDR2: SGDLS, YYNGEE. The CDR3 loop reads CASSEQFGGAQFF. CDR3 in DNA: TGTGCCAGCAGCGAGCAATTTGGGGGGGCTCAGTTCTTC.

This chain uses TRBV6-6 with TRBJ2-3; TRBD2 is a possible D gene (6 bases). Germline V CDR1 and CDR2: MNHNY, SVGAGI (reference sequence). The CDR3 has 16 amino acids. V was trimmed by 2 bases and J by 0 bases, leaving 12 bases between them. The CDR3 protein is CASSYGWDSSTDTQYF. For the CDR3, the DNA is TGTGCCAGCAGTTACGGGTGGGACTCTAGCACAGATACGCAGTATTTT.

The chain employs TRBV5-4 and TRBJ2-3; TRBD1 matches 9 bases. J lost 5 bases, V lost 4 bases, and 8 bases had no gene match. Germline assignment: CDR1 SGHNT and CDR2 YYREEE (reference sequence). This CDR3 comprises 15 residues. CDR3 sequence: CASSPDRGTEDTQYF. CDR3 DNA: TGTGCCAGCAGCCCCGACAGGGGGACGGAAGATACGCAGTATTTT. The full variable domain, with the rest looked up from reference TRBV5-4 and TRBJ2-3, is ETGVTQSPTHLIKTRGQQVTLRCSSQSGHNTVSWYQQALGQGPQFIFQYYREEENGRGNFPPRFSGLQFPNYSSELNVNALELDDSALYLCASSPDRGTEDTQYFGPGTRLTVL.